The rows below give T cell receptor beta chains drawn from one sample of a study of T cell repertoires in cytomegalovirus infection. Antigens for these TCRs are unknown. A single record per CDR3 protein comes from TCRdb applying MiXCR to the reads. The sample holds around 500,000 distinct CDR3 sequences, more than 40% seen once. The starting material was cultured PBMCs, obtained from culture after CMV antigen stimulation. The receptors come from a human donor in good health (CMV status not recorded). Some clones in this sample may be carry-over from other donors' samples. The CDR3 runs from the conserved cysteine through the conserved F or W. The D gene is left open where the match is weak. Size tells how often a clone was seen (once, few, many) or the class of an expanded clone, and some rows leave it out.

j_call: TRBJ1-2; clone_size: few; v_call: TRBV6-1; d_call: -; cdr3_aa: CASRVGYGYTF; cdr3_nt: TGTGCCAGCAGGGTAGGCTATGGCTACACCTTC
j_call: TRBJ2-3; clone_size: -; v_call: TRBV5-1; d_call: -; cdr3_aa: CASSSTGTSDTQYF; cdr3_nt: TGCGCCAGCAGCTCGACCGGGACATCCGATACGCAGTATTTT
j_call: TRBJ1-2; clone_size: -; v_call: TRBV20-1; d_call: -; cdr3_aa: CSAPRGVGGILSGYTF; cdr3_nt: TGCAGTGCTCCACGGGGTGTGGGGGGAATCCTCTCTGGCTACACCTTC
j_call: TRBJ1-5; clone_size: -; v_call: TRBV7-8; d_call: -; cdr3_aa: CASSPRNTLNQPQHF; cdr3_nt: TGTGCCAGCAGCCCAAGGAACACACTTAATCAGCCCCAGCATTTT
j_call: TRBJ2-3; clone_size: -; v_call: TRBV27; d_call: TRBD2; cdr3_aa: CASSARTSGITDTQYF; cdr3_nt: TGTGCCAGCAGTGCCCGGACTAGCGGGATCACAGATACGCAGTATTTT
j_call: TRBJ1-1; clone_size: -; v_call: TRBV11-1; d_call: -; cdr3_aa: CASSKKGAEAFF; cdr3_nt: TGTGCCAGCAGCAAGAAGGGGGCTGAAGCTTTCTTT
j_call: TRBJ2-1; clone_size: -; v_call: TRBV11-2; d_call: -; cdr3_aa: CASSLGVKQLF; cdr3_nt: TGTGCCAGCAGCTTAGGGGTTAAGCAGTTATTC
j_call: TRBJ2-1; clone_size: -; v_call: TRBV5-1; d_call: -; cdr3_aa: CASSPVGDNEQFF; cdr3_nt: TGCGCCAGCAGCCCCGTGGGGGACAATGAGCAGTTCTTC
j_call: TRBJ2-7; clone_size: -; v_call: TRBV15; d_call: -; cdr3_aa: CATSGQGSSYEQYF; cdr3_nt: TGTGCCACCAGTGGTCAGGGGAGCTCCTACGAGCAGTACTTC
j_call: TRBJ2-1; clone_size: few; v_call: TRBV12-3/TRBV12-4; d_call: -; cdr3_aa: CASSSLPDNEQFF; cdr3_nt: TGTGCCAGCAGCTCCCTCCCCGACAATGAGCAGTTCTTC
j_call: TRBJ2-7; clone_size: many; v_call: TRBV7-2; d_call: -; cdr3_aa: CASSPLSGGINYEQYF; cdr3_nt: TGTGCCAGCAGCCCTCTCTCTGGTGGGATAAACTACGAGCAGTACTTC
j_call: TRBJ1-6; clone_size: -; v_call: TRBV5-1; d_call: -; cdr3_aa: CASSVEGLDSPLHF; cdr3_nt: TGCGCCAGCAGCGTCGAAGGGTTAGATTCACCCCTCCACTTT
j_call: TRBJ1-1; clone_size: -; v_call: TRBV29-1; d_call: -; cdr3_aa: CSVEPMHHTEAFF; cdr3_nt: TGCAGCGTTGAACCGATGCATCACACTGAAGCTTTCTTT
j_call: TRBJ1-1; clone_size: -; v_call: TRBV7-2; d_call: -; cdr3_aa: CASSQPAGGVAFF; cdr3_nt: TGTGCCAGCAGCCAACCCGCTGGGGGGGTGGCTTTCTTT
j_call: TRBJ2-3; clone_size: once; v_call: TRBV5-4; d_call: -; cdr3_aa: CASSRGTQRDTQYF; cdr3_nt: TGTGCCAGCAGCCGGGGGACACAAAGGGATACGCAGTATTTT